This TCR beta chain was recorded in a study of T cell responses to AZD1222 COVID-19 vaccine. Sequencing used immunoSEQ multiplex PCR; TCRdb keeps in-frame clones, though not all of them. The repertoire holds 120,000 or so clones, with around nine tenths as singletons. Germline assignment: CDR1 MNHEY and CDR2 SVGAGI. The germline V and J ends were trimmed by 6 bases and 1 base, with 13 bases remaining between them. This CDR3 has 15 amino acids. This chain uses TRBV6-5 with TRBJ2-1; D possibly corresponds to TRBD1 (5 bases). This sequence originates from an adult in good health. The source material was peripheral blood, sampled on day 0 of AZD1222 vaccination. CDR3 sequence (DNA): TGTGCCAGCAGCCCCAACAGGCCTTCCTACAATGAGCAGTTCTTC. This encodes CASSPNRPSYNEQFF.